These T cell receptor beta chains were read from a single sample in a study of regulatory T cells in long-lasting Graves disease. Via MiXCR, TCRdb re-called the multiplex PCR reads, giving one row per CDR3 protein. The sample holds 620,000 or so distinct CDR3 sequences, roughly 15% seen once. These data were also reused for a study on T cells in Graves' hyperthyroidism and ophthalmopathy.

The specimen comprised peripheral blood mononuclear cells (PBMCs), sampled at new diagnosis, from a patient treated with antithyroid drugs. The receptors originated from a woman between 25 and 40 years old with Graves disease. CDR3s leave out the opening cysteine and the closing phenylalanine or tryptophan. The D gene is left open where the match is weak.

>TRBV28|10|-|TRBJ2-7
ASSPVGDEQY
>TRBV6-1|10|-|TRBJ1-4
ASSDRTGKLF
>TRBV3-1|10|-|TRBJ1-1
ASSQGSGEAF
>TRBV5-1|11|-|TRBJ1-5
ASSQEGGQPQH
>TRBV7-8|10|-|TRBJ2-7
ASSWGAGEQY
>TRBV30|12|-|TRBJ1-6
ASSDGLYNSPLH
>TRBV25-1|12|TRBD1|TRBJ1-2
ASSEDRLMGGYT
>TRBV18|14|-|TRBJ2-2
ASSPQPMRTSGELF
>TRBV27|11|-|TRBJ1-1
ASSWKGNTEAF
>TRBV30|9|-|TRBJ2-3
AWSGADTQY
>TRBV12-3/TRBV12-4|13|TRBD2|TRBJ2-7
ASSIGTSGAYEQY
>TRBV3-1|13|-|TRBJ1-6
ASSQAANTNSPLH
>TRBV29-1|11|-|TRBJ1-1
SVVRGPNTEAF
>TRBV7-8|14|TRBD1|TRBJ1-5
ASSLAEGAASQPQH
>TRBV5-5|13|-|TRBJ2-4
ASSLDGSGVNIQY
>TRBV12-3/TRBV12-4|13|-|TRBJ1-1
ASSSLGSMNTEAF
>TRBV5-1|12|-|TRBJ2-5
ASRRSFSQETQY
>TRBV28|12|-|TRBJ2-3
ASSLFPSEDTQY
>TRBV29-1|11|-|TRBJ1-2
SVEDRLYYGYT
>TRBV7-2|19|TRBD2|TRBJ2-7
ASSLPNGLAGAQSWPYEQY
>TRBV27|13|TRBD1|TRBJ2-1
ASSPTGGAYNEQF
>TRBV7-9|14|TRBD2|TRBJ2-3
ASSHGLAGGSDTQY
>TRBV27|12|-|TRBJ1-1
ASSPFGGNAEAF
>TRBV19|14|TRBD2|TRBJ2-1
ASSPRGGRAYNEQF
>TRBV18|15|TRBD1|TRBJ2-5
ASSPRITGGSRETQY
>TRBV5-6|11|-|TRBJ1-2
ASSYLAGTGGT
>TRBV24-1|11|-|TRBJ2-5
ATSEQGLGTQY
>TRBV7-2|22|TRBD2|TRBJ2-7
ASSFPPASHPGTSGRSRAYEQY